The clone carrying this T cell receptor (beta chain) was observed at least ten times. The CDR3 is made up of 15 amino acids. V shed 6 bases and J 2 bases; nucleotides not matched to a gene: 7. This entry comes from a study of patients and donors after allogeneic stem cell transplantation. MiXCR, run by TCRdb on the RT-PCR reads, gives a single entry per CDR3 protein. The sample includes 87,000 or so distinct CDR3 sequences, around 5% seen only once; the top ten take 2.6%. The sequencing sample was made of blood, either unsorted or a sorted T cell fraction (not recorded which). The chain has TRBV12-3 or TRBV12-4 and TRBJ1-2; 9 bases are shared with TRBD1. This clonotype was sampled from a human donor who was either an allogeneic HSCT recipient or a stem cell or donor lymphocyte infusion donor (not recorded which). It is not recorded whose cells these are; they may come from a transplant donor. CDR3 sequence (DNA): TGTGCCAGCAGCCGACAGGGGGGGCTCAACTATGGCTACACCTTC. Protein product: CASSRQGGLNYGYTF.